This T cell receptor (beta chain) comes out of a study of blood T cell repertoires in COVID-19. Study-wide background: T cells, B-cell-depleted T cells, or PBMCs supplied cDNA or gDNA.

The study recruited people aged 18 to 89 years across approximately 23 US areas. The protocol was immunoSEQ multiplex PCR, while the TCRdb copy is restricted to in-frame clones and leaves out a portion. The sample carries about 440,000 clones, 90% recorded once. V lost 6 bases and J 0 bases, leaving 9 bases between the germline ends. The CDR3 is made up of 13 amino acids. Germline-derived CDR1 and CDR2 are SGHNT and YYREEE (reference sequence). The chain has TRBV5-4 and TRBJ1-1; D unresolved. The specimen was PBMCs or T cells enriched from blood (not recorded which). This clonotype was obtained from a man aged 18 to 29 who had recovered from COVID-19. CDR3 in DNA: TGTGCCAGCACCGGAGAGATGAACACTGAAGCTTTCTTT. Protein product: CASTGEMNTEAFF.